This record concerns one T cell receptor (beta chain) sequence. Its specificity is not known. The study sequenced cultured CD4+ T cell DNA using the Oncomine TCR Beta short-read assay. One entry per CDR3 protein, called by TCRdb with MiXCR from the PCR reads. The data show about 20,000 distinct CDR3 sequences, roughly half seen once. Treatment specified: approximately nine-day PBMC culture with coronavirus spike peptide pools or control peptides (ViraFEST assay). Following expansion of antigen-specific T cells with peptide pools, ViraFEST then sequenced TCRs. The authors cultured approximately 2 million PBMCs per well with about 10 IU/ml IL-2 and 10 ug/ml peptide pools. This entry is derived from a study of vaccination and CD4 T cells after COVID-19. Study details: The stimulating agents, overlapping spike peptides, came from SARS-CoV-2, HCoV-NL63, HCoV-OC43 and HCoV-229E.

Study findings and constraints: Researchers looked at relatively few convalescent patients and had no early post-infection timepoints.

With 1 base clipped from V and 5 bases from J, the junction kept 4 bases outside the gene matches. This CDR3 has 14 amino acids. CDR1 and CDR2 from the germline V gene are SGHNT and YENEEA. This sequence was found in a human donor who had recovered from COVID-19. The material was CD4+ T cells from blood, cultured in vitro, obtained before SARS-CoV-2 vaccination. The chain is built from TRBV11-3 and TRBJ1-2, with TRBD1 matching over 7 bases. CDR3 bases: TGTGCCAGCAGCTTAGGGCCAGGGGGATATGGCTACACCTTC. Translated: CASSLGPGGYGYTF. Looking up the rest from reference TRBV11-3 and TRBJ1-2 gives the full variable domain: EAGVVQSPRYKIIEKKQPVAFWCNPISGHNTLYWYLQNLGQGPELLIRYENEEAVDDSQLPKDRFSAERLKGVDSTLKIQPAELGDSAVYLCASSLGPGGYGYTFGSGTRLTVV.